This T cell receptor (beta chain) was obtained from a study of blood T cell repertoires in COVID-19. Study overall: The origin of the acute and convalescent COVID-19 samples was the United States, Italy and Spain. Sources were T cells, B-cell-depleted T cells, or PBMCs; the material itself was cDNA or gDNA.

Sequencing used immunoSEQ multiplex PCR; TCRdb keeps in-frame clones, though not all of them. The table records 150,000 to 200,000 clones, around 85% of them present only once. This clone came up once. The V segment lost 2 bases and the J segment 4 bases; nucleotides outside the gene matches: 4. The CDR3 is 14 residues long. CDR1 is MNHEY and CDR2 is SVGEGT in the germline V gene. This chain joins TRBV6-2 or TRBV6-3 and TRBJ1-2, with 7 bases identical to TRBD1. The sequenced material came from peripheral blood. The receptor comes from a man between 65 and 85 years old with active or convalescent COVID-19. CDR3 DNA: TGTGCCAGCAGTTACCAGGGGGGAATCTATGGCTACACCTTC. Protein: CASSYQGGIYGYTF.